The 11 T cell receptor beta chains below come from one sample, sequenced in a study of blood T cell repertoires in COVID-19. Data came from immunoSEQ multiplex PCR; TCRdb stores just in-frame clones and leaves some out. The sample holds roughly 130,000 clones, more than 75% seen once. The source material was peripheral blood. These TCRs come from a woman aged 55 to 70 with acute or convalescent COVID-19.

This chain links TRBV9 with TRBJ2-3; no reliable D call. V was shortened by 0 bases and J by 6 bases, with 8 bases between the two germline ends. The CDR3 sequence is 13 residues long. Per the germline V gene, CDR1 is SGDLS and CDR2 is YYNGEE. The CDR3 nucleotides read TGTGCCAGCAGCGTAGGTTCTGAGGATACGCAGTATTTT. Its protein product is CASSVGSEDTQYF.

This clone was detected once. This chain joins TRBV3-1 (or the pseudogene TRBV3-2) and TRBJ1-2, with 9 bases aligning to TRBD1. This CDR3 is built from 14 residues. V trimming: 4 bases; J trimming: 0 bases; junction bases outside the gene matches: 0. Germline loops: CDR1 LGHDT, CDR2 YNNKEL (reference sequence). The CDR3 sequence: CASSRDRANYGYTF. Written as DNA, the CDR3 is TGTGCCAGCAGCCGGGACAGGGCTAACTATGGCTACACCTTC.

This chain links TRBV27 with TRBJ1-5; D unresolved. Trimming stripped 4 bases from V and 5 bases from J, with 6 bases between. The CDR3 loop spans 12 amino acids. Germline V lookup: CDR1 MNHEY, CDR2 SMNVEV (reference sequence). CDR3 in amino acids: CASSSLYQPQHF. Here the CDR3 DNA reads TGTGCCAGCAGTTCTCTCTATCAGCCCCAGCATTTT.

The chain combines TRBV2 with TRBJ1-5, with a tentative D call TRBD1 (6 bases). This CDR3 spans 16 amino acids. Trimming took 4 bases from V and 5 from J, leaving 18 bases between them. CDR1 and CDR2 (germline): SNHLY, FYNNEI. Here the CDR3 DNA reads TGTGCCAGCAGTGGGGGGCTACAGGGTCGCGATCAGCCCCAGCATTTT. It codes for CASSGGLQGRDQPQHF. The whole variable domain, remainder taken from reference TRBV2 and TRBJ1-5, is EPEVTQTPSHQVTQMGQEVILRCVPISNHLYFYWYRQILGQKVEFLVSFYNNEISEKSEIFDDQFSVERPDGSNFTLKIRSTKLEDSAMYFCASSGGLQGRDQPQHFGDGTRLSIL.

The chain has TRBV19 and TRBJ1-5; no clear D gene. CDR1 and CDR2 from the germline V gene are LNHDA and SQIVND (reference sequence). V was pared by 3 bases and J by 2 bases, with 14 bases between. CDR3 length equals 16 residues. The CDR3 sequence: CASSMRAARGNQPQHF. In DNA form, the CDR3 reads TGTGCCAGTAGTATGCGGGCGGCGAGGGGCAATCAGCCCCAGCATTTT.

The chain combines TRBV5-1 with TRBJ2-7; the match to TRBD2 covers 7 bases. This CDR3 contains 15 residues. Per germline, CDR1 SGHRS and CDR2 YFSETQ. After removal of 0 bases from V and 0 bases from J, the junction contained 3 bases not matched to a gene. The CDR3 DNA reads as TGCGCCAGCAGCTTGGGGCCGGGAGGCTCCTACGAGCAGTACTTC. Translation gives CASSLGPGGSYEQYF.

The V and J genes are TRBV7-9 and TRBJ2-1; 8 bases match TRBD2. Germline loops: CDR1 SEHNR, CDR2 FQNEAQ (reference sequence). V dropped 5 bases and J dropped 2; count of bases not matched to a gene: 8. This CDR3 is built from 16 residues. The CDR3 nucleotides read TGTGCCAGCAGCCTCCTCGGGGGGGCAACCTACAATGAGCAGTTCTTC. It codes for CASSLLGGATYNEQFF.

The chain links TRBV28 to TRBJ1-1, with a weak D call TRBD1 (5 bases). CDR1 and CDR2 (germline): MDHEN, SYDVKM. V gave up 5 bases and J gave up 8 bases, with 24 bases separating them. The CDR3 contains 16 residues. The CDR3 DNA follows: TGTGCCAGCAGTCCCCGAAGGGTCGGAGCGGGGACCGAAGCTTTCTTT. It yields the protein CASSPRRVGAGTEAFF. The entire variable domain, with the rest obtained from reference TRBV28 and TRBJ1-1, is as follows: DVKVTQSSRYLVKRTGEKVFLECVQDMDHENMFWYRQDPGLGLRLIYFSYDVKMKEKGDIPEGYSVSREKKERFSLILESASTNQTSMYLCASSPRRVGAGTEAFFGQGTRLTVV.

The chain is built from TRBV5-1 and TRBJ1-2; TRBD1 agrees at 7 bases. Germline V gene data show CDR1 as SGHRS and CDR2 as YFSETQ. Trimming took 4 bases from V and 2 from J; bases not matched to a gene: 8. The CDR3 has 15 amino acids. The CDR3 reads CASSELRGANYGYTF. The CDR3 DNA is TGCGCCAGCAGCGAACTCAGGGGGGCGAACTATGGCTACACCTTC. Variable domain in full (rest from reference TRBV5-1 and TRBJ1-2): KAGVTQTPRYLIKTRGQQVTLSCSPISGHRSVSWYQQTPGQGLQFLFEYFSETQRNKGNFPGRFSGRQFSNSRSEMNVSTLELGDSALYLCASSELRGANYGYTFGSGTRLTVV.

The rearrangement uses TRBV5-1 and TRBJ2-1; TRBD1 might be the D (6 bases). This CDR3 is built from 15 residues. The V and J ends lost 5 bases and 0 bases respectively, with 12 bases between them. Germline assignment: CDR1 SGHRS and CDR2 YFSETQ. The CDR3 spells CASSRDRSSYNEQFF. The CDR3 DNA reads as TGCGCCAGCAGTCGTGACAGGAGCTCCTACAATGAGCAGTTCTTC. The full variable domain, with the rest looked up from reference TRBV5-1 and TRBJ2-1, is KAGVTQTPRYLIKTRGQQVTLSCSPISGHRSVSWYQQTPGQGLQFLFEYFSETQRNKGNFPGRFSGRQFSNSRSEMNVSTLELGDSALYLCASSRDRSSYNEQFFGPGTRLTVL.

The V and J genes are TRBV21-1 and TRBJ2-7; the table names TRBD2, a call not compared with the DNA. TRBV21-1 is noted as a pseudogene. CDR3 length: 19 residues. The CDR3 here is CASSKEGLAGRGDSYEQYV. The CDR3 DNA reads TGTGCCAGCAGCAAAGAGGGCCTCGCGGGGCGCGGGGACTCCTACGAGCAGTACGTC.